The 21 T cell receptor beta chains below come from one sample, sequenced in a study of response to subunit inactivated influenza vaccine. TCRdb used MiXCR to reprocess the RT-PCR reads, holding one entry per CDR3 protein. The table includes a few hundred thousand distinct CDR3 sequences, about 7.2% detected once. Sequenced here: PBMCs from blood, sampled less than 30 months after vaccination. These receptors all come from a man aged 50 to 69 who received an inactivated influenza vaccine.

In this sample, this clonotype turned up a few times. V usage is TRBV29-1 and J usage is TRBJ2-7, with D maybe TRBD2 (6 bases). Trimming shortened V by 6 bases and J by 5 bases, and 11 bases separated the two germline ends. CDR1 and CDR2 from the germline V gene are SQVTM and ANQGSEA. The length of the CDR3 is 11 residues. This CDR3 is CSVGRGHEQYF. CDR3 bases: TGCAGCGTGGGGCGGGGTCACGAGCAGTACTTC.

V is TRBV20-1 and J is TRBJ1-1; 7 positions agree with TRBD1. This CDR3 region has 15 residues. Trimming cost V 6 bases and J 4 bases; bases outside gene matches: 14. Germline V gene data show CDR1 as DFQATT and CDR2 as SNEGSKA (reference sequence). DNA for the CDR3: TGCAGTGCCTCCCCGCGTAGCAGGGGGGGCACTGAAGCTTTCTTT. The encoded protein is CSASPRSRGGTEAFF.

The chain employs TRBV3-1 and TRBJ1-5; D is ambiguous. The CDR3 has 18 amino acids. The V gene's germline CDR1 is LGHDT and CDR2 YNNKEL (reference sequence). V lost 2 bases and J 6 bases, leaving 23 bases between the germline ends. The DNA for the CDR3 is TGTGCCAGCAGCCAAAGCCCACTGGCCCTAATCGCAGGTCAGCCCCAGCATTTT. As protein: CASSQSPLALIAGQPQHF.

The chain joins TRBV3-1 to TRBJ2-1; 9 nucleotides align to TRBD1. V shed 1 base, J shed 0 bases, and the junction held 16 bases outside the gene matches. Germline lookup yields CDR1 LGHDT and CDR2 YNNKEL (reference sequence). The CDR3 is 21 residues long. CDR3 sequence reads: CASSQGYYRGPHLSSYNEQFF. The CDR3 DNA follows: TGTGCCAGCAGCCAAGGGTATTACAGGGGGCCTCACCTGAGCTCCTACAATGAGCAGTTCTTC.

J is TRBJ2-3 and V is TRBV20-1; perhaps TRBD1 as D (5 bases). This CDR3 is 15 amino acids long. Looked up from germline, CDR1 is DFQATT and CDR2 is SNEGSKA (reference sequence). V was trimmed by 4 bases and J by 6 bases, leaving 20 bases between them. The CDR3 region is CSAIRPPRVRDTQYF. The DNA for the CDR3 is TGCAGTGCTATTCGACCTCCCAGGGTCCGCGATACGCAGTATTTT.

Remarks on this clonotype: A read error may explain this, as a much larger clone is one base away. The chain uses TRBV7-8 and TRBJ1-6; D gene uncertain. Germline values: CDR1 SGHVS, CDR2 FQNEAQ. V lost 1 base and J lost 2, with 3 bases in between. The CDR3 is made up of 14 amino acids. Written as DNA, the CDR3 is TGTGCCAGCAGCTTAGGGGCCTATAATTCACCCCTCCACTTT. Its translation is CASSLGAYNSPLHF. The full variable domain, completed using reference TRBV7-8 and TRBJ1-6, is GAGVSQSPRYKVAKRGQDVALRCDPISGHVSLFWYQQALGQGPEFLTYFQNEAQLDKSGLPSDRFFAERPEGSVSTLKIQRTQQEDSAVYLCASSLGAYNSPLHFGNGTRLTVT.

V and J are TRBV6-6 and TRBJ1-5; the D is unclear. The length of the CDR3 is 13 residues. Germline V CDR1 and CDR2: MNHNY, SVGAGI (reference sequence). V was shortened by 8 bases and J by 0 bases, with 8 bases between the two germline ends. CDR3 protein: CASGVYSNQPQHF. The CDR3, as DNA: TGTGCCAGCGGGGTATATAGCAATCAGCCCCAGCATTTT.

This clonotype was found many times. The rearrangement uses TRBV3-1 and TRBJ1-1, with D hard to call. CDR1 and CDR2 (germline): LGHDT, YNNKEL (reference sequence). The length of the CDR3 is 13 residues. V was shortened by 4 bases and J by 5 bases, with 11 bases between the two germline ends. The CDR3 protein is CASSPTGQTEAFF. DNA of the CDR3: TGTGCCAGCAGCCCGACTGGGCAAACTGAAGCTTTCTTT. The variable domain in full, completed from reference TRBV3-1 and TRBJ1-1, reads DTAVSQTPKYLVTQMGNDKSIKCEQNLGHDTMYWYKQDSKKFLKIMFSYNNKELIINETVPNRFSPKSPDKAHLNLHINSLELGDSAVYFCASSPTGQTEAFFGQGTRLTVV.

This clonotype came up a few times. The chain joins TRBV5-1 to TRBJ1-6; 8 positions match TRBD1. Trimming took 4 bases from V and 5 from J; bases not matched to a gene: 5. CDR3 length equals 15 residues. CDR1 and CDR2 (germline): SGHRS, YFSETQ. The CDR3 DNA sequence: TGCGCCAGCAGCCCAACGGGACAGGATAATTCACCCCTCCACTTT. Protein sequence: CASSPTGQDNSPLHF.

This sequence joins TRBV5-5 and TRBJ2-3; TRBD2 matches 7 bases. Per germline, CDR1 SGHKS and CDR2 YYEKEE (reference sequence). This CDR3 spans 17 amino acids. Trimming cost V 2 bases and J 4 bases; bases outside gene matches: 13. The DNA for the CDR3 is TGTGCCAGCAGCTTCGGTCTCCAGCGGGGTAGGGCAGATACGCAGTATTTT. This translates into CASSFGLQRGRADTQYF.

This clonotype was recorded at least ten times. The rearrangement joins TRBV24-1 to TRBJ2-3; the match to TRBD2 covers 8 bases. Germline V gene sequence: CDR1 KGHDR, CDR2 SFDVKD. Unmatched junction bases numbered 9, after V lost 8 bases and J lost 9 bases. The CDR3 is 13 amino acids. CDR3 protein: CATKAGGDVTQYF. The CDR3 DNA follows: TGTGCCACCAAGGCGGGAGGTGATGTAACGCAGTATTTT.

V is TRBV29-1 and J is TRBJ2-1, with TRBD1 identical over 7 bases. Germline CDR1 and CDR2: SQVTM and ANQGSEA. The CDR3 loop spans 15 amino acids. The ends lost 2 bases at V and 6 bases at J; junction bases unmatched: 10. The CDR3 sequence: CSVELYRGRFNEQFF. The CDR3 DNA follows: TGCAGCGTTGAACTTTACAGGGGCCGGTTCAATGAGCAGTTCTTC.

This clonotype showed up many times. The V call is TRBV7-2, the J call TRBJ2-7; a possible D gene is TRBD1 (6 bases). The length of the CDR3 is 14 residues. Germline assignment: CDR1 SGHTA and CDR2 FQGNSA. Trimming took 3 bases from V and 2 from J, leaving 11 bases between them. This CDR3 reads CASSFQGHTYEQYF. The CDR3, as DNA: TGTGCCAGCAGCTTCCAGGGACATACCTACGAGCAGTACTTC.

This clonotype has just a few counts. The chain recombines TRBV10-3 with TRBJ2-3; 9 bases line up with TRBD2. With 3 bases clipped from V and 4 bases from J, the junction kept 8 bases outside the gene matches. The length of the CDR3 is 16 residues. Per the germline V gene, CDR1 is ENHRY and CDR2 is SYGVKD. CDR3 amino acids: CAISEIAGVSADTQYF. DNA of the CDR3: TGTGCCATCAGTGAAATAGCGGGAGTAAGCGCAGATACGCAGTATTTT.

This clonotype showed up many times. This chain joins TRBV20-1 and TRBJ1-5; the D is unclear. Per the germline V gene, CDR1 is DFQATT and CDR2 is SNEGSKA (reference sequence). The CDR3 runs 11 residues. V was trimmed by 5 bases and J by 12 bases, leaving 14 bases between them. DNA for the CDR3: TGCAGTGCTGAGACTGAGCGGGTCCAGCATTTT. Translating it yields CSAETERVQHF.

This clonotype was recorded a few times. CDR3 sequence (DNA): TGCAGTGGGACTAGCGGGAGAGTGTACAATGAGCAGTTCTTC. Its translation is CSGTSGRVYNEQFF. The V and J genes are TRBV20-1 and TRBJ2-1; 13 bases fit TRBD2. Germline lookup yields CDR1 DFQATT and CDR2 SNEGSKA (reference sequence). The CDR3 runs 14 residues. V shed 7 bases and J 4 bases; nucleotides not matched to a gene: 4.

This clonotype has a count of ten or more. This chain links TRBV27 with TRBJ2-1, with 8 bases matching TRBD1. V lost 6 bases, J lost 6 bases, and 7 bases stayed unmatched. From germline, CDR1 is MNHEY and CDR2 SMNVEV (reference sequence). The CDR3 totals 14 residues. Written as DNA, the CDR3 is TGTGCCAGCAGCTTGTCAACAGGGGGCAATGAGCAGTTCTTC. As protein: CASSLSTGGNEQFF.

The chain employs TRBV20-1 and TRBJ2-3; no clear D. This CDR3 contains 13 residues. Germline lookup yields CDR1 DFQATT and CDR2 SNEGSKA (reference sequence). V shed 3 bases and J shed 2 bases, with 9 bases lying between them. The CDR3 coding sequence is TGCAGTGCTAGGTCAGATAACACAGATACGCAGTATTTT. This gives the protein CSARSDNTDTQYF.

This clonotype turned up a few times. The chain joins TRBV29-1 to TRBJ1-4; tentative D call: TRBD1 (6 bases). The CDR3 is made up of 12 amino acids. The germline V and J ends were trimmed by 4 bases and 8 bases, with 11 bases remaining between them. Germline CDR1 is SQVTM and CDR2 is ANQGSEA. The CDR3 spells CSVGGGWEKLFF. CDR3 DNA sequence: TGCAGCGTTGGCGGGGGCTGGGAAAAACTGTTTTTT.

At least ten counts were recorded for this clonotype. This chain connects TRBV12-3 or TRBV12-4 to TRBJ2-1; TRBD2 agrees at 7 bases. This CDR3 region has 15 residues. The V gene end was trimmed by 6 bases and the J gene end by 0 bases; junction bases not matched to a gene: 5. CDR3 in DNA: TGTGCCAGCAGCCCGCGGGGGAGCTCCTACAATGAGCAGTTCTTC. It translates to CASSPRGSSYNEQFF.

The CDR3 here is CAISGFDRGLTGELFF. In nucleotides, the CDR3 is TGTGCCATCAGTGGGTTCGACAGGGGGCTCACCGGGGAGCTGTTTTTT. The rearrangement joins TRBV10-3 to TRBJ2-2; 10 nucleotides line up with TRBD1. The CDR3 length is 16 residues. V shed 4 bases and J 4 bases; nucleotides not matched to a gene: 6. Looked up from germline, CDR1 is ENHRY and CDR2 is SYGVKD.